Shown below are 11 T cell receptor beta chains from a single sample sequenced in a study of CDR3 diversity in severe acne. TCRdb re-called the PCR reads with MiXCR, one entry per CDR3 protein. The table shows 100,000 or so distinct CDR3 sequences, with 51% occurring only once. Sequenced sample: blood. The receptor set was obtained from a male donor with acne.

J is TRBJ2-7 and V is TRBV5-4; D remains unclear. Deletions cut 4 bases from V and 4 bases from J, with 18 bases between. Germline CDR1 is SGHNT and CDR2 is YYREEE (reference sequence). The CDR3 runs to 15 residues. The CDR3 coding sequence is TGTGCCAGCAGCCGAGATAGGCGCGTCGGGTACGAGCAGTACTTC. As protein: CASSRDRRVGYEQYF.

This clonotype was observed at least ten times. CDR3 protein: CASSTTGNQETQYF. The DNA for the CDR3 is TGTGCCAGTAGTACCACAGGGAACCAAGAGACCCAGTACTTC. The chain links TRBV19 to TRBJ2-5; perhaps TRBD1 as D (6 bases). Germline V CDR1 and CDR2: LNHDA, SQIVND (reference sequence). Trimming cost V 4 bases and J 0 bases, with 9 bases left between them. The CDR3 has 14 residues.

The chain is built from TRBV7-9 and TRBJ1-6; D gene ambiguous. Trimming took off 2 bases at V and 7 bases at J, with 6 bases between the two ends. The CDR3 has 13 residues. Germline V gene sequence: CDR1 SEHNR, CDR2 FQNEAQ (reference sequence). CDR3 DNA sequence: TGTGCCAGCAGCTTACCAGGAAATTCACCCCTCCACTTT. Translation gives CASSLPGNSPLHF.

The rearrangement uses TRBV2 and TRBJ2-1; 11 bases line up with TRBD2. Germline trimming cut 5 bases from V and 11 bases from J; bases unmatched to any gene: 5. This CDR3 has 13 amino acids. Germline CDR1 SNHLY, CDR2 FYNNEI. The CDR3 sequence is CASSYSGRAQQFF. CDR3 sequence (DNA): TGTGCCAGCAGTTATAGCGGGAGGGCCCAGCAGTTCTTC. The whole variable domain, filled in from reference TRBV2 and TRBJ2-1, reads EPEVTQTPSHQVTQMGQEVILRCVPISNHLYFYWYRQILGQKVEFLVSFYNNEISEKSEIFDDQFSVERPDGSNFTLKIRSTKLEDSAMYFCASSYSGRAQQFFGPGTRLTVL.

This clonotype has just a few counts. This CDR3 is CASSYAANSPLHF. The CDR3 DNA follows: TGTGCCAGCAGTTACGCCGCCAATTCACCCCTCCACTTT. V gene TRBV27 combines with J gene TRBJ1-6; D is unclear. Trimming cost V 4 bases and J 7 bases, with 8 bases left between them. The CDR3 has 13 residues. Germline loops: CDR1 MNHEY, CDR2 SMNVEV (reference sequence).

This clonotype appeared a few times. A clone one base away is much larger, so this may be a read error. The chain couples TRBV6-1 to TRBJ2-7, with TRBD1 matching over 7 bases. Germline V gene data show CDR1 as MNHNS and CDR2 as SASEGT. The CDR3 extends over 15 amino acids. V lost 2 bases, J lost 3 bases, and 7 bases stayed unmatched. The DNA for the CDR3 is TGTGCCAGCAGTGAATTATTTGCAGGGGGCTACGAGCAGTACGTC. It specifies CASSELFAGGYEQYV.

This clonotype counts as medium-sized. V and J are TRBV5-8 and TRBJ2-7; D might be TRBD2 (5 bases). CDR3 length: 13 residues. The germline V and J ends were trimmed by 3 bases and 4 bases, with 11 bases remaining between them. Germline-derived CDR1 and CDR2 are SGHTS and YDEGEE. Here the CDR3 DNA reads TGTGCCAGCAGCTCACTAGACCGTTACGAGCAGTACTTC. It specifies CASSSLDRYEQYF. The complete variable domain, with remaining parts taken from reference TRBV5-8 and TRBJ2-7, reads EAGVTQSPTHLIKTRGQQATLRCSPISGHTSVYWYQQALGLGLQFLLWYDEGEERNRGNFPPRFSGRQFPNYSSELNVNALELEDSALYLCASSSLDRYEQYFGPGTRLTVT.

For this clonotype: Compared with germline, one end of the junction differs, possibly owing to a read error. This chain joins TRBV7-6 and TRBJ2-5; 11 positions match TRBD1. The CDR3 sequence is 14 residues long. Germline lookup yields CDR1 SGHVS and CDR2 FNYEAQ. CDR3 amino acids: CASSSMGQGETQCF. In DNA form, the CDR3 reads TGTGCCAGCAGCTCAATGGGACAGGGGGAGACCCAGTGCTTC.

This clonotype showed up just a few times. The V and J genes are TRBV7-9 and TRBJ2-7; 7 nucleotides line up with TRBD2. The CDR3 covers 14 residues. Germline V gene data show CDR1 as SEHNR and CDR2 as FQNEAQ (reference sequence). V gave up 1 base and J gave up 6 bases; unmatched junction bases: 6. CDR3 in amino acids: CASSLEAGAGEQYF. The CDR3 nucleotides are TGTGCCAGCAGCTTAGAGGCGGGAGCGGGCGAGCAGTACTTC.

The chain combines TRBV6-2 or TRBV6-3 with TRBJ2-1; 8 nucleotides agree with TRBD1. Germline values: CDR1 MNHEY, CDR2 SVGEGT. With 1 base clipped from V and 2 bases from J, the junction kept 4 bases outside the gene matches. The CDR3 has 16 amino acids. The CDR3 region is CASSYLQGAAYNEQFF. CDR3 bases: TGTGCCAGCAGTTACTTGCAGGGGGCGGCCTACAATGAGCAGTTCTTC.

This clonotype was counted ten times or more. The V call is TRBV6-4, the J call TRBJ2-2, with 7 nucleotides matching TRBD1. Germline V CDR1 and CDR2: MRHNA, SNTAGT. The CDR3 runs 14 residues. The J segment lost 3 bases and the V segment lost 6 bases, leaving 4 bases of the junction unmatched. The CDR3 DNA is TGTGCCAGCAGCGCCGGGACAGACACCGGGGAGCTGTTTTTT. This sequence encodes CASSAGTDTGELFF.